The rows below give T cell receptor beta chains drawn from one sample of a study of blood T cell repertoires in COVID-19. Sequencing used immunoSEQ multiplex PCR; TCRdb keeps in-frame clones, though not all of them. This sample has over 250,000 clones, with about 89% found just once. The sequenced sample consisted of peripheral blood. Every receptor here comes from a woman under 40 with COVID-19, enrolled during active disease. CDR3s include the opening cysteine and the closing phenylalanine or tryptophan. The D gene is left open where the match is weak. Where a row states a size, it is once, few, many or the class of an expanded clone; other rows omit it.

TRBJ1-2	NA	NA	TRBV4-1	CASSQEWARNYGYTF	TGCGCCAGCAGCCAAGAGTGGGCACGGAACTATGGCTACACCTTC
TRBJ2-7	NA	TRBD1	TRBV19	CATREADRNPYEQYF	TGTGCCACCCGGGAAGCGGACAGGAATCCCTACGAGCAGTACTTC
TRBJ2-1	NA	TRBD2	TRBV9	CASSVLAGDGNEQFF	TGTGCCAGCAGCGTATTAGCGGGAGACGGCAATGAGCAGTTCTTC
TRBJ1-2	NA	TRBD1	TRBV3-1/TRBV3-2	CASSQAAGGSYGYTF	TGTGCCAGCAGCCAAGCGGCAGGGGGCAGCTATGGCTACACCTTC
TRBJ2-1	many	TRBD2	TRBV10-1	CASSESRLAGTYNEQFF	TGCGCCAGCAGTGAGAGCCGACTAGCGGGAACCTACAATGAGCAGTTCTTC
TRBJ1-6	once	NA	TRBV6-4	CASRINQGKGKETYNSPLHF	TGTGCCAGCAGGATAAACCAGGGGAAGGGGAAAGAGACCTATAATTCACCCCTCCACTTT
TRBJ1-3	NA	TRBD1	TRBV5-6	CASSWGQKSGNTIYF	TGTGCCAGCAGCTGGGGACAGAAATCTGGAAACACCATATATTTT
TRBJ1-6	NA	TRBD1	TRBV18	CASSVGTDNSPLHF	TGTGCCAGCTCAGTCGGGACAGATAATTCACCCCTCCACTTT
TRBJ2-5	NA	TRBD1	TRBV27	CASSLRAGGGETQYF	TGTGCCAGCAGTTTACGGGCAGGGGGCGGGGAGACCCAGTACTTC
TRBJ2-1	NA	TRBD1	TRBV10-3	CAISDRGQGYYNEQFF	TGTGCCATCAGTGACAGGGGACAGGGCTACTACAATGAGCAGTTCTTC
TRBJ1-4	NA	NA	TRBV14	CASSQETGFLFF	TGTGCCAGCAGCCAAGAAACAGGGTTCCTGTTTTTT
TRBJ1-6	NA	NA	TRBV27	CASSLSNSANSPLHF	TGTGCCAGCAGTTTATCCAACAGTGCCAATTCACCCCTCCACTTT
TRBJ2-2	NA	TRBD2	TRBV30	CAWNPGLLSNTGELFF	TGTGCCTGGAACCCGGGACTACTAAGTAACACCGGGGAGCTGTTTTTT
TRBJ1-5	NA	TRBD1	TRBV19	CASSIVAGGVNQPQHF	TGTGCCAGTAGTATAGTAGCAGGGGGCGTTAACCAGCCCCAGCATTTT
TRBJ1-2	NA	NA	TRBV10-2	CASSEQGAGAGYTF	TGCGCCAGCAGTGAGCAGGGAGCGGGGGCTGGCTACACCTTC
TRBJ1-6	NA	TRBD1	TRBV9	CASSVTGESYNSPLHF	TGTGCCAGCAGCGTGACAGGGGAGTCCTATAATTCACCCCTCCACTTT
TRBJ1-4	NA	NA	TRBV19	CASSISPRLDEKLFF	TGTGCCAGTAGTATAAGCCCCAGGTTAGACGAAAAACTGTTTTTT
TRBJ1-1	NA	NA	TRBV12-3/TRBV12-4	CASSFAGSSEAFF	TGTGCCAGCAGTTTCGCAGGTTCCAGTGAAGCTTTCTTT